The T cell receptor beta chain under discussion was sequenced for a study of cytotoxic CD8 clonotypes in ibrutinib-treated CLL (dated by TCRdb to the early 2020s). Broadly, across the study: In this cohort, more than 14 patients were treatment-naive and ten to eleven were relapsed/refractory, while fewer than 18 had unmutated IGHV. Partial responses were observed in roughly 24 patients and complete responses in 2; after a median follow-up of 68 months, remission was maintained in 14 patients and progression was observed in some twelve. Response samples were obtained after a median of approximately eleven months of treatment, with a range of roughly 6 to 36 months. On average, each sample had 255,043 productive templates and around 100,000 productive rearrangements. Longitudinal samples were available for 26 of the 86 trial participants. Cryopreserved peripheral blood mononuclear cells were collected before treatment, at response, and at either disease progression or sustained remission. Every sample from remission and from progressive disease was obtained while the patients were still on ibrutinib. Study-wide conclusions, independent of this receptor: Sampling times were not matched between patients in sustained remission and patients whose disease was progressing, and lymph node repertoires were not examined. Clonality increased at ibrutinib response, stayed stable in sustained remission, and fell back toward baseline at progression. Baseline clonality exceeded that of age-matched healthy donors and correlated strongly with circulating CD8+ T-cell counts. Public clonotypes were rare and either contracted or stayed stable during treatment, and the rise in clonality at ibrutinib response reflected the expansion of private clonotypes.

V and J lose 6 bases and 5 bases, and a span of 17 bases separates them. The CDR3 runs 14 residues from the cysteine to the phenylalanine. Only the CDR3 DNA stays, 42 bases, in frame from base 1. Interpreted using the paper, the time point label stands for: approximately 11 months on ibrutinib. For TCR beta library preparation, roughly 2.1 micrograms of genomic DNA was extracted from cryopreserved PBMCs. High-throughput TCR beta sequencing was performed on longitudinal blood samples from CLL patients receiving ibrutinib monotherapy. Patients were enrolled in a phase 2 open-label single-center ibrutinib monotherapy trial. On a MiSeq, deep resolution sequencing aimed for a depth between 1 in 1 million and 1 in 200,000 T cells, with each clonotype covered 10x on average. The immunoSEQ hsTCRB Kit was used to generate the TCR beta libraries. The study's own analysis went as follows. The data were analyzed with ImmunoSEQ Analyzer and ImmunoSEQ Data Assistant, and V, D and J gene assignments followed IMGT definitions. Clonality was computed as one minus normalized Shannon entropy of productive rearrangement frequencies, ranging from 0 to 1. Only overrepresented clonotypes making up at least 0.05% of the repertoire of each patient were included in the public clonotype analysis. About 13 age-matched healthy donor repertoires from immuneACCESS were used as controls for clonality. TCRdb provides this immuneACCESS table in a form limited to in-frame rearrangements. Some clones are lacking; in checked studies, under half of them reflect an unresolved V gene, and why the rest are absent is not known. V and J calls and clone size are those listed in that table; D and trimming were worked out from the DNA. In all, the sample holds about 200,000 clones, and more than 75% of those were seen once. The leading ten clones occupy 9.5% to 12% of the sample.

As regards this clone: Its cognate antigen has yet to be identified. No base quality values were provided; no much bigger clone lies one nucleotide off.

The origin of this receptor is a human donor with chronic lymphocytic leukemia. The chain was built from TRBV23-1 and TRBJ2-7; the D gene assignment is ambiguous. TRBV23-1 is marked as an open reading frame, function uncertain. This material consisted of PBMCs, taken after 12 months of ibrutinib treatment. CDR3 loop: CASSPPGPGDEQYF. The nucleotide sequence reads as follows: TGCGCCAGCAGCCCTCCCGGGCCTGGGGACGAGCAGTACTTC.